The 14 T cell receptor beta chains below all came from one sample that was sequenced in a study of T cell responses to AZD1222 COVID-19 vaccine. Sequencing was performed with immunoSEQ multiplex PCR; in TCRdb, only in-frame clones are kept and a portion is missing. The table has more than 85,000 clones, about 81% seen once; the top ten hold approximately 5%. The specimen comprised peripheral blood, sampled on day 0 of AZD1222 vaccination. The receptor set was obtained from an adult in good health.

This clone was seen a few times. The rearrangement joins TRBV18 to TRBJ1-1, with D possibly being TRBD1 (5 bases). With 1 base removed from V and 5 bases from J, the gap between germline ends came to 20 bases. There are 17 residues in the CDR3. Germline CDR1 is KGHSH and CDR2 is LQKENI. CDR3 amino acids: CASSPLPQGRRETEAFF. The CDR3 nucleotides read TGTGCCAGCTCACCACTCCCTCAGGGACGCAGGGAAACTGAAGCTTTCTTT.

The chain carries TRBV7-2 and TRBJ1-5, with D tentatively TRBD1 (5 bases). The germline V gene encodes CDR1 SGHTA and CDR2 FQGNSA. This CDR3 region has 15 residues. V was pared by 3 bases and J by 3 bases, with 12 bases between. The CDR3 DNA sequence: TGTGCCAGCAGCTTCGGGGCCGCCCCCAATCAGCCCCAGCATTTT. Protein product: CASSFGAAPNQPQHF. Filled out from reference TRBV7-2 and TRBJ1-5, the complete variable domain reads GAGVSQSPSNKVTEKGKDVELRCDPISGHTALYWYRQSLGQGLEFLIYFQGNSAPDKSGLPSDRFSAERTGGSVSTLTIQRTQQEDSAVYLCASSFGAAPNQPQHFGDGTRLSIL.

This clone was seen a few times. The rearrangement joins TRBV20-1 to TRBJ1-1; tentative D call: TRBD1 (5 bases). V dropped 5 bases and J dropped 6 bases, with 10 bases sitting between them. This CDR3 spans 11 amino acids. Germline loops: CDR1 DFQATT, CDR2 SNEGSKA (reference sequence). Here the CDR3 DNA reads TGCAGTGCTGGAGCAGGGCCTGAAGCTTTCTTT. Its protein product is CSAGAGPEAFF.

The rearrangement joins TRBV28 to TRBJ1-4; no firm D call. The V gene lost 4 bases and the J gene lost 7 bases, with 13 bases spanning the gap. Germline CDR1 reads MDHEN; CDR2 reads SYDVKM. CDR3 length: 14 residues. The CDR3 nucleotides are TGTGCCAGCAGTTCGTTTGGGGTGGGTGAAAAACTGTTTTTT. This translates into CASSSFGVGEKLFF.

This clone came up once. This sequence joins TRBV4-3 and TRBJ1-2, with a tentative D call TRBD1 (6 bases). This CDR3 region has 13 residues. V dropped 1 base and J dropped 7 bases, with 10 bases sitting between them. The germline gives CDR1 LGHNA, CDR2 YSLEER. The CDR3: CASSQVQTGGYTF. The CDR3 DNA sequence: TGCGCCAGCAGCCAAGTTCAGACAGGTGGCTACACCTTC.

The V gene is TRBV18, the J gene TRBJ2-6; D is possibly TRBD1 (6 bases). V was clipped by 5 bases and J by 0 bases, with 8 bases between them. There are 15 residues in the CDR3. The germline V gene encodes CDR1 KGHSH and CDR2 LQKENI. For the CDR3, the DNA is TGTGCCAGCTCAGTACAGGGCTCTGGGGCCAACGTCCTGACTTTC. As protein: CASSVQGSGANVLTF.

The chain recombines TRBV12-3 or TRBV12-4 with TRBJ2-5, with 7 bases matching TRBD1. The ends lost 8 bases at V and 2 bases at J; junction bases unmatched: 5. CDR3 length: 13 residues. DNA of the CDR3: TGTGCCAGCGAGAGGACAGGACAAGAGACCCAGTACTTC. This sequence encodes CASERTGQETQYF.

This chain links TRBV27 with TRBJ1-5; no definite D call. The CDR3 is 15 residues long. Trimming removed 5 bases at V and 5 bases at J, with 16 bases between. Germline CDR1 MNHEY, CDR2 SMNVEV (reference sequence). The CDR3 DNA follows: TGTGCCAGCAGTCACCATTTTGAGGGTTATCAGCCCCAGCATTTT. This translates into CASSHHFEGYQPQHF.

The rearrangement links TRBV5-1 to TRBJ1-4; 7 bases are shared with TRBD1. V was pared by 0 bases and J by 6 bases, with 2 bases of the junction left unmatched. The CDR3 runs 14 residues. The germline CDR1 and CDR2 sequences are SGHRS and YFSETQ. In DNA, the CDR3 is TGCGCCAGCAGCTTGGGGGACAGACATGAAAAACTGTTTTTT. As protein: CASSLGDRHEKLFF.

DNA of the CDR3: TGTGCCAGCAGCCGACAAGATCGGCGTGAGGTGACCTACGAGCAGTACTTC. Protein product: CASSRQDRREVTYEQYF. The chain links TRBV6-6 to TRBJ2-7; no clear D. The CDR3 spans 17 residues. Trimming stripped 6 bases from V and 2 bases from J, with 23 bases between. Germline loops: CDR1 MNHNY, CDR2 SVGAGI (reference sequence).

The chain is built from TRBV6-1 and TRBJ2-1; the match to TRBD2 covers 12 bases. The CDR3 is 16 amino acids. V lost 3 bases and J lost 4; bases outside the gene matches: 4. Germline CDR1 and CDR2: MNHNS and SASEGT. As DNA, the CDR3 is TGTGCCAGCAGTGATCCTGGACTAGCGGGATACAATGAGCAGTTCTTC. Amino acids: CASSDPGLAGYNEQFF.

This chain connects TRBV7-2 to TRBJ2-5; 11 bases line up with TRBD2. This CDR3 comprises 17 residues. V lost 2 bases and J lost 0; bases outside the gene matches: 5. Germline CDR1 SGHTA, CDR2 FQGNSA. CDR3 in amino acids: CASSLHGLAGHQETQYF. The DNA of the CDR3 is TGTGCCAGCAGCTTACATGGACTAGCGGGCCACCAAGAGACCCAGTACTTC.

As DNA, the CDR3 is TGTGCCAGCAGCGGGAGCGGGGACCGCCCGCCCAATGAGCAGTTCTTC. It specifies CASSGSGDRPPNEQFF. This sequence joins TRBV28 and TRBJ2-1, with TRBD2 matching 7 bases. The CDR3 loop spans 16 amino acids. Germline V lookup: CDR1 MDHEN, CDR2 SYDVKM. Trimming cost V 6 bases and J 6 bases; bases outside gene matches: 14. Together with reference TRBV28 and TRBJ2-1, the CDR3 gives the full variable domain: DVKVTQSSRYLVKRTGEKVFLECVQDMDHENMFWYRQDPGLGLRLIYFSYDVKMKEKGDIPEGYSVSREKKERFSLILESASTNQTSMYLCASSGSGDRPPNEQFFGPGTRLTVL.

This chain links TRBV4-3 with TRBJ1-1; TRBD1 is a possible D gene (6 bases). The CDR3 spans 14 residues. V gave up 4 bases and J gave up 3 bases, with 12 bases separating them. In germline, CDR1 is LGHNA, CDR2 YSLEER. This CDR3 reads CASSRQQGDTEAFF. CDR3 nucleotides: TGCGCCAGCAGCCGACAACAGGGAGACACTGAAGCTTTCTTT.